These T cell receptor beta chains were read from a single sample in a study of Ad26.COV2.S vaccination and SARS-CoV-2 variants. Sequencing was performed with immunoSEQ multiplex PCR; in TCRdb, only in-frame clones are kept and a portion is missing. The data show under 150,000 clones, with 86% seen just once and approximately 5% held by the top ten. Sequenced material: peripheral blood, taken after recovery from COVID-19. The receptor set was obtained from a human donor who had recovered from COVID-19. Both conserved end residues are part of each CDR3. A D gene is named only where the DNA matches it firmly. Expanded clones are given a class, and other clones once, few, many or no size at all.

j_gene	v_gene	abundance	len	d_gene	CDR3aa	CDR3nt
TRBJ1-2	TRBV29-1	NA	12	NA	CSVVMANYGYTF	TGCAGCGTTGTTATGGCTAACTATGGCTACACCTTC
TRBJ1-1	TRBV6-2/TRBV6-3	NA	12	NA	CASSQRGTEAFF	TGTGCCAGCAGCCAACGGGGGACTGAAGCTTTCTTT
TRBJ2-1	TRBV30	NA	14	TRBD1	CAWSVLTGANEQFF	TGTGCCTGGAGTGTACTAACAGGGGCCAATGAGCAGTTCTTC
TRBJ1-6	TRBV28	once	15	NA	CASSPGAGISSPLHF	TGTGCCAGCAGTCCTGGGGCAGGGATCTCCTCACCCCTCCACTTT
TRBJ1-1	TRBV19	once	16	NA	CASSIDPRGANTEAFF	TGTGCCAGTAGTATAGATCCCCGGGGGGCGAACACTGAAGCTTTCTTT
TRBJ1-5	TRBV28	NA	12	NA	CASSQGPKPQHF	TGTGCCAGCAGCCAGGGGCCAAAGCCCCAGCATTTT
TRBJ2-3	TRBV5-1	few	17	TRBD2	CASSLVTSGFLVDTQYF	TGCGCCAGCAGCTTGGTTACTAGCGGGTTCTTAGTGGATACGCAGTATTTT
TRBJ1-5	TRBV30	NA	14	NA	CAWSALGGEQPQHF	TGTGCCTGGAGTGCCCTCGGGGGAGAGCAGCCCCAGCATTTT
TRBJ1-2	TRBV28	NA	13	NA	CASSLERNYGYTF	TGTGCCAGCAGTTTAGAGCGGAACTATGGCTACACCTTC
TRBJ1-1	TRBV29-1	NA	15	TRBD1	CSARDRLPLNTEAFF	TGCAGCGCCAGGGACAGGCTCCCGCTTAACACTGAAGCTTTCTTT
TRBJ1-1	TRBV27	NA	14	NA	CASSSGGANTEAFF	TGTGCCAGCAGTTCCGGGGGCGCGAACACTGAAGCTTTCTTT
TRBJ1-1	TRBV7-6	NA	14	NA	CASSLRRGNTEAFF	TGTGCCAGCAGCTTGAGGCGTGGGAACACTGAAGCTTTCTTT
TRBJ1-4	TRBV6-2/TRBV6-3	NA	18	TRBD1	CASSYSGRDSATNEKLFF	TGTGCCAGCAGTTACTCAGGTCGGGACAGTGCAACTAATGAAAAACTGTTTTTT
TRBJ2-7	TRBV3-1/TRBV3-2	NA	17	TRBD2	CASSQESLAVPQREQYF	TGTGCCAGCAGCCAAGAGTCTCTAGCGGTTCCCCAGCGAGAGCAGTACTTC
TRBJ2-4	TRBV6-5	NA	15	NA	CASSSAGSAKNIQYF	TGTGCCAGCAGTTCGGCAGGGTCAGCCAAAAACATTCAGTACTTC
TRBJ1-2	TRBV6-5	NA	13	NA	CASKPGGRYGYTF	TGTGCCAGCAAACCGGGAGGTCGGTATGGCTACACCTTC
TRBJ2-4	TRBV9	NA	16	TRBD1	CASSVGDRVGKNIQYF	TGTGCCAGCAGCGTAGGGGACAGGGTTGGCAAAAACATTCAGTACTTC
TRBJ2-2	TRBV28	NA	15	NA	CASSFWVVGGGELFF	TGTGCCAGCAGTTTCTGGGTCGTCGGGGGAGGGGAGCTGTTTTTT
TRBJ1-6	TRBV30	few	13	NA	CAWSGENRSPLHF	TGTGCCTGGAGTGGGGAGAACAGGTCTCCCCTCCACTTT
TRBJ2-7	TRBV5-1	NA	14	NA	CASSPGIWAYEQYF	TGCGCCAGCAGCCCAGGGATATGGGCCTACGAGCAGTACTTC
TRBJ1-5	TRBV28	NA	16	TRBD1	CASSLRDRARNQPQHF	TGTGCCAGCAGCCTCCGGGACAGGGCGCGCAATCAGCCCCAGCATTTT
TRBJ2-3	TRBV29-1	once	13	NA	CSVDSGSADTQYF	TGCAGCGTTGACTCGGGGTCGGCAGATACGCAGTATTTT
TRBJ2-1	TRBV5-1	NA	14	TRBD2	CASSLGGANNEQFF	TGCGCCAGCAGCCTCGGGGGGGCTAACAATGAGCAGTTCTTC
TRBJ1-1	TRBV30	NA	13	NA	CAWSVQGNTEAFF	TGTGCCTGGAGTGTACAGGGTAACACTGAAGCTTTCTTT
TRBJ1-4	TRBV3-1/TRBV3-2	NA	13	NA	CASSQDRCEKLFF	TGTGCCAGCAGCCAAGACAGGTGCGAAAAACTGTTTTTT
TRBJ1-5	TRBV6-6	NA	14	NA	CASSYLVIRQPQHF	TGTGCCAGCAGTTACCTCGTAATCCGTCAGCCCCAGCATTTT
TRBJ2-7	TRBV28	NA	17	NA	CASSRGGVLGGTYEQYF	TGTGCCAGCAGCCGAGGTGGAGTCTTAGGGGGTACCTACGAGCAGTACTTC
TRBJ1-6	TRBV18	NA	16	TRBD1	CASSPPDRGTNSPLHF	TGTGCCAGCTCTCCTCCGGACAGGGGAACGAATTCACCCCTCCACTTT
TRBJ1-1	TRBV5-8	NA	11	TRBD1	CASNFDRGAFF	TGTGCCAGCAACTTCGACAGGGGAGCTTTCTTT
TRBJ2-5	TRBV7-7	few	14	NA	CASSLTGELETQYF	TGTGCTAGCAGCTTAACGGGGGAATTGGAGACCCAGTACTTC
TRBJ1-3	TRBV2	NA	15	TRBD1	CAGRQGATSGNTIYF	TGTGCCGGACGACAGGGGGCGACCTCTGGAAACACCATATATTTT
TRBJ1-1	TRBV30	NA	13	NA	CAWAIQGHTEAFF	TGTGCCTGGGCAATTCAGGGGCACACTGAAGCTTTCTTT
TRBJ1-1	TRBV12-3/TRBV12-4	NA	13	NA	CASSFDGTAEAFF	TGTGCCAGCAGTTTCGACGGGACGGCTGAAGCTTTCTTT
TRBJ2-1	TRBV6-5	NA	16	TRBD2	CASSYRGDPWDNEQFF	TGTGCCAGCAGTTACCGGGGGGACCCCTGGGACAATGAGCAGTTCTTC
TRBJ2-1	TRBV5-4	few	16	TRBD2	CASRTLAGGSYNEQFF	TGTGCCAGCAGAACACTAGCGGGGGGCTCTTACAATGAGCAGTTCTTC
TRBJ2-5	TRBV19	NA	13	NA	CASSIWQEETQYF	TGTGCCAGTAGTATTTGGCAGGAAGAGACCCAGTACTTC
TRBJ1-4	TRBV7-9	once	14	TRBD1	CATRRAGGVEKLFF	TGTGCCACCCGGAGGGCAGGGGGCGTTGAAAAACTGTTTTTT
TRBJ2-7	TRBV6-1	NA	12	NA	CASSDILYEQYF	TGTGCCAGCAGTGACATACTCTACGAGCAGTACTTC
TRBJ2-2	TRBV24-1	NA	13	NA	CATTGFDTGELFF	TGTGCCACCACCGGCTTTGACACCGGGGAGCTGTTTTTT
TRBJ1-5	TRBV19	NA	15	NA	CASSIGEYSNQPQHF	TGTGCCAGTAGTATTGGGGAATATAGCAATCAGCCCCAGCATTTT
TRBJ2-6	TRBV7-2	NA	15	NA	CASTAGGPGANVLTF	TGTGCCAGTACTGCCGGGGGGCCTGGGGCCAACGTCCTGACTTTC
TRBJ1-2	TRBV28	NA	15	NA	CASRPRTGANYGYTF	TGTGCCAGCAGACCTCGTACGGGAGCTAACTATGGCTACACCTTC
TRBJ1-3	TRBV27	NA	13	NA	CARGHSLSRTIYF	TGTGCCAGAGGACACTCGCTTTCCCGCACCATATATTTT
TRBJ2-7	TRBV4-3	NA	17	TRBD1	CASSQVAPGQGNNEQYF	TGCGCCAGCAGCCAAGTGGCCCCGGGACAGGGTAACAACGAGCAGTACTTC
TRBJ2-7	TRBV5-4	NA	16	TRBD2	CASSTSERDYFYEQYF	TGTGCCAGTTCTACTTCGGAACGGGACTACTTCTACGAGCAGTACTTC
TRBJ1-4	TRBV27	NA	15	TRBD1	CASSLSNRGGEKLFF	TGTGCCAGCAGTTTATCTAACAGGGGAGGTGAAAAACTGTTTTTT
TRBJ2-1	TRBV6-5	NA	11	TRBD2	CASRGGFKQFF	TGTGCCAGCAGGGGGGGGTTCAAGCAGTTCTTC
TRBJ2-5	TRBV28	NA	14	NA	CASTTSGVQETQYF	TGTGCCAGCACGACTTCAGGGGTCCAAGAGACCCAGTACTTC